Below, 27 T cell receptor beta chains from the same sample are listed, as sequenced in a study of blood T cell repertoires in COVID-19. Produced via immunoSEQ multiplex PCR; TCRdb's table is partial and in-frame only. The data show approximately 210,000 clones, roughly 88% seen once. Sequenced sample: PBMCs or T cells enriched from blood (not recorded which). Receptors originate from a woman aged 45-65 years with acute COVID-19.

The chain carries TRBV18 and TRBJ2-1; D is unclear. The length of the CDR3 is 14 residues. Germline V gene sequence: CDR1 KGHSH, CDR2 LQKENI. The ends were cut back, 2 bases at V and 10 bases at J, with 15 bases in the middle. The CDR3 DNA is TGTGCCAGCTCACCAGGGCAAATGGTGCGCGAGCAGTTCTTC. Its protein is CASSPGQMVREQFF. Supplemented by reference TRBV18 and TRBJ2-1, the full variable domain reads NAGVMQNPRHLVRRRGQEARLRCSPMKGHSHVYWYRQLPEEGLKFMVYLQKENIIDESGMPKERFSAEFPKEGPSILRIQQVVRGDSAAYFCASSPGQMVREQFFGPGTRLTVL.

This clone was detected once. This sequence joins TRBV28 and TRBJ2-2; 7 nucleotides agree with TRBD2. CDR1 MDHEN and CDR2 SYDVKM come from the germline V gene. The ends lost 3 bases at V and 3 bases at J; junction bases unmatched: 7. CDR3 size: 16 residues. CDR3 bases: TGTGCCAGCAGTTTCCCCCGGGGGGTTGACACCGGGGAGCTGTTTTTT. It yields the protein CASSFPRGVDTGELFF.

The sample holds one count of this clone. This sequence joins TRBV5-1 and TRBJ1-5; D may be TRBD1 (5 bases). Germline V gene lookup returns CDR1 SGHRS and CDR2 YFSETQ. This CDR3 is 14 amino acids long. The V gene lost 0 bases and the J gene lost 7 bases, with 11 bases spanning the gap. In DNA, the CDR3 is TGCGCCAGCAGCTTGGCCGGGAGGGACCAGCCCCAGCATTTT. Amino acid sequence: CASSLAGRDQPQHF.

This chain joins TRBV19 and TRBJ2-2; 11 bases are a match to TRBD1. CDR1 is LNHDA and CDR2 is SQIVND in the germline V gene (reference sequence). Trimming at V came to 5 bases and at J to 4 bases, leaving 0 bases not matched to a gene. The CDR3 contains 14 residues. The CDR3 coding sequence is TGTGCCAGTAGTGGACAGGGGGCCACCGGGGAGCTGTTTTTT. This gives the protein CASSGQGATGELFF. The full variable domain, rest sourced from reference TRBV19 and TRBJ2-2, is DGGITQSPKYLFRKEGQNVTLSCEQNLNHDAMYWYRQDPGQGLRLIYYSQIVNDFQKGDIAEGYSVSREKKESFPLTVTSAQKNPTAFYLCASSGQGATGELFFGEGSRLTVL.

This clone turned up a few times. The V and J genes are TRBV5-1 and TRBJ2-7, with 9 nucleotides matching TRBD1. Germline assignment: CDR1 SGHRS and CDR2 YFSETQ. The CDR3 runs to 15 residues. V lost 0 bases to trimming and J lost 6 bases; unmatched junction nucleotides: 7. The CDR3 here is CASSLAVDRGSEQYF. The CDR3 DNA reads as TGCGCCAGCAGCTTGGCTGTGGACAGGGGTAGCGAGCAGTACTTC.

The chain carries TRBV12-3 or TRBV12-4 and TRBJ1-2, with D possibly being TRBD1 (6 bases). There are 12 residues in the CDR3. Trimming cost V 5 bases and J 7 bases, with 11 bases left between them. The CDR3 spells CASSSLGGGYTF. The DNA for the CDR3 is TGTGCCAGCAGTAGTTTAGGGGGTGGCTACACCTTC.

The J gene is TRBJ2-1, the V gene TRBV7-3; 14 bases agree with TRBD2. The length of the CDR3 is 14 residues. CDR1 SGHTA and CDR2 FQGTGA come from the germline V gene. The V segment lost 4 bases and the J segment 13 bases; nucleotides outside the gene matches: 6. In DNA form, the CDR3 reads TGTGCCAGCAGCTACGGGACTAGCGGGAGTCGACAGTTCTTC. It encodes CASSYGTSGSRQFF.

J is TRBJ2-6 and V is TRBV6-6; TRBD2 might be the D (5 bases). The length of the CDR3 is 15 residues. The germline CDR1 and CDR2 sequences are MNHNY and SVGAGI (reference sequence). V lost 8 bases, J lost 3 bases, and 14 bases lay in between. The DNA for the CDR3 is TGTGCCAGCCCTACCTATGGGAGTGGGGCCAACGTCCTGACTTTC. Encoded protein: CASPTYGSGANVLTF.

The CDR3 coding sequence is TGTGCCTGGAGTGTAAGTTGGGAGGACTCACCCTCTTTCTCTGGAAACACCATATATTTT. As protein: CAWSVSWEDSPSFSGNTIYF. The chain employs TRBV30 and TRBJ1-3; D uncertain. This CDR3 region has 20 residues. Germline assignment: CDR1 GTSNPN and CDR2 SVGIG (reference sequence). Trimming left V 0 bases short and J 0 bases short, with 24 bases between.

V and J are TRBV4-2 and TRBJ1-2; a weak D match, TRBD1 (5 bases). Germline V gives CDR1 LGHNA, CDR2 YNFKEQ. V was cut by 4 bases and J by 1 base, with 16 bases left in between. The CDR3 sequence is 16 residues long. The DNA of the CDR3 is TGTGCCAGCAGCCCATACCATACGGGGGATAACTATGGCTACACCTTC. It translates to CASSPYHTGDNYGYTF.

V gene TRBV28 combines with J gene TRBJ2-2; TRBD1 aligns across 8 bases. Per germline, CDR1 MDHEN and CDR2 SYDVKM. Unmatched junction bases numbered 6, after V lost 4 bases and J lost 2 bases. The CDR3 spans 16 residues. The CDR3: CASSSPGTGNTGELFF. CDR3 in DNA: TGTGCCAGCAGTTCCCCCGGGACAGGAAACACCGGGGAGCTGTTTTTT. The whole variable domain, remainder taken from reference TRBV28 and TRBJ2-2, is DVKVTQSSRYLVKRTGEKVFLECVQDMDHENMFWYRQDPGLGLRLIYFSYDVKMKEKGDIPEGYSVSREKKERFSLILESASTNQTSMYLCASSSPGTGNTGELFFGEGSRLTVL.

The chain is built from TRBV4-1 and TRBJ1-5, with D hard to call. Germline V gene lookup returns CDR1 MGHRA and CDR2 YSYEKL. V lost 1 base to trimming and J lost 2 bases, with 18 bases between them. The CDR3 has 18 amino acids. The CDR3: CASSQATAGWFGNQPQHF. CDR3 bases: TGCGCCAGCAGCCAAGCCACCGCCGGTTGGTTCGGCAATCAGCCCCAGCATTTT.

This sequence joins TRBV28 and TRBJ1-1; D perhaps matches TRBD1 (5 bases). V dropped 6 bases and J dropped 1 base, with 15 bases sitting between them. The germline V gene has CDR1 MDHEN and CDR2 SYDVKM. CDR3 length equals 15 residues. CDR3 loop: CASRVPGVGNTEAFF. For the CDR3, the DNA is TGTGCCAGCAGAGTTCCGGGGGTTGGGAACACTGAAGCTTTCTTT.

The chain has TRBV12-3 or TRBV12-4 and TRBJ2-1; a weak D match, TRBD2 (6 bases). This CDR3 region has 11 residues. Trimming took off 9 bases at V and 14 bases at J, with 17 bases between the two ends. CDR3 loop: CASSSVEVEFF. DNA for the CDR3: TGTGCCAGTTCTAGCGTCGAAGTGGAGTTCTTC.

The chain recombines TRBV3-1 (or the pseudogene TRBV3-2) with TRBJ2-1, with 12 bases lining up with TRBD2. Germline trimming cut 4 bases from V and 5 bases from J; bases unmatched to any gene: 3. From germline, CDR1 is LGHDT and CDR2 YNNKEL (reference sequence). The CDR3 extends over 15 amino acids. The CDR3 here is CASSPLAGGHNEQFF. In DNA form, the CDR3 reads TGTGCCAGCAGCCCACTAGCGGGAGGTCACAATGAGCAGTTCTTC.

J is TRBJ2-5 and V is TRBV9; 9 bases map to TRBD2. V shed 0 bases and J 5 bases; nucleotides not matched to a gene: 8. CDR3 length: 16 residues. Germline CDR1 is SGDLS and CDR2 is YYNGEE. The DNA for the CDR3 is TGTGCCAGCAGCGTAGGTGCTAGCGGGATGTGGGAGACCCAGTACTTC. This gives the protein CASSVGASGMWETQYF. Filled out from reference TRBV9 and TRBJ2-5, the complete variable domain reads DSGVTQTPKHLITATGQRVTLRCSPRSGDLSVYWYQQSLDQGLQFLIQYYNGEERAKGNILERFSAQQFPDLHSELNLSSLELGDSALYFCASSVGASGMWETQYFGPGTRLLVL.

This clone was counted a single time. V is TRBV10-3 and J is TRBJ2-7; 7 positions match TRBD2. The CDR3 runs 13 residues. Unmatched junction bases numbered 7, after V lost 8 bases and J lost 3 bases. Germline-derived CDR1 and CDR2 are ENHRY and SYGVKD. The CDR3 protein is CAISREGFYEQYF. As DNA, the CDR3 is TGTGCCATCTCGAGGGAGGGCTTCTACGAGCAGTACTTC.

This clone was seen only a few times. This sequence joins TRBV18 and TRBJ1-5; TRBD1 matches 10 bases. This CDR3 has 15 amino acids. The V gene end was trimmed by 8 bases and the J gene end by 3 bases; junction bases not matched to a gene: 7. Germline CDR1 and CDR2: KGHSH and LQKENI. The CDR3 DNA reads as TGTGCCAGCAAAGGACAGGGGGGCTTCAATCAGCCCCAGCATTTT. As protein: CASKGQGGFNQPQHF. Using reference TRBV18 and TRBJ1-5 for the parts outside the CDR3, the full variable domain is NAGVMQNPRHLVRRRGQEARLRCSPMKGHSHVYWYRQLPEEGLKFMVYLQKENIIDESGMPKERFSAEFPKEGPSILRIQQVVRGDSAAYFCASKGQGGFNQPQHFGDGTRLSIL.

The chain is built from TRBV7-9 and TRBJ2-7; a possible D gene is TRBD1 (6 bases). From germline, CDR1 is SEHNR and CDR2 FQNEAQ (reference sequence). Between the trimmed V and J ends, which lost 6 bases and 5 bases, there was a span of 32 bases. The CDR3 totals 19 residues. The DNA of the CDR3 is TGTGCCAGCAGACCCGACACTCTCCAGGGGTCGTCCCACCGCCACGAGCAGTACTTC. Translated: CASRPDTLQGSSHRHEQYF.

The chain has TRBV20-1 and TRBJ2-3; unclear D gene. The ends were cut back, 3 bases at V and 6 bases at J, with 10 bases in the middle. This CDR3 is 12 amino acids long. CDR1 is DFQATT, CDR2 SNEGSKA, per germline (reference sequence). CDR3 amino acids: CSASRQLDTQYF. The CDR3 DNA sequence: TGCAGTGCTAGTAGACAACTCGATACGCAGTATTTT.

The V and J genes are TRBV18 and TRBJ2-7, with TRBD1 as a possible D gene (6 bases). The germline gives CDR1 KGHSH, CDR2 LQKENI. The CDR3 has 13 residues. V was trimmed by 4 bases and J by 2 bases, leaving 9 bases between them. DNA for the CDR3: TGTGCCAGCTCACGGGACACCACCTACGAGCAGTACTTC. It encodes CASSRDTTYEQYF. Together with reference TRBV18 and TRBJ2-7, the CDR3 gives the full variable domain: NAGVMQNPRHLVRRRGQEARLRCSPMKGHSHVYWYRQLPEEGLKFMVYLQKENIIDESGMPKERFSAEFPKEGPSILRIQQVVRGDSAAYFCASSRDTTYEQYFGPGTRLTVT.

This clone was seen just once. The V and J genes are TRBV1 and TRBJ2-7; the table's D call, TRBD2, was not checked against the DNA. TRBV1 is a recognized pseudogene. The length of the CDR3 is 14 residues. The CDR3 DNA follows: TGCACCAGCAGCCAACCTGGGGGAGGGTTCGAGCAGTACTTC. Translating it yields CTSSQPGGGFEQYF.

CDR3 sequence: CASSFLSRPPDTAGTEAFF. The CDR3 region has the DNA TGCGCCAGCAGCTTTTTATCCCGACCCCCAGATACAGCGGGCACTGAAGCTTTCTTT. The chain recombines TRBV5-1 with TRBJ1-1; D gene uncertain. V was trimmed by 2 bases and J by 4 bases, leaving 27 bases between them. This CDR3 contains 19 residues. The germline V gene encodes CDR1 SGHRS and CDR2 YFSETQ.

In DNA, the CDR3 is TGTGCCAGCAGCGTAGGTCTAGAGGTCACCGGGGAGCTGTTTTTT. Translation gives CASSVGLEVTGELFF. The rearrangement joins TRBV9 to TRBJ2-2; no clear D. V was pared by 0 bases and J by 4 bases, with 10 bases between. Germline V gene sequence: CDR1 SGDLS, CDR2 YYNGEE. This CDR3 region has 15 residues.

This chain joins TRBV7-2 and TRBJ2-3; D is perhaps TRBD2 (6 bases). V lost 2 bases to trimming and J lost 3 bases, with 9 bases between them. The V gene's germline CDR1 is SGHTA and CDR2 FQGNSA. The CDR3 covers 14 residues. The CDR3 reads CASSLYGLTDTQYF. The CDR3, as DNA: TGTGCCAGCAGCTTATATGGACTAACAGATACGCAGTATTTT.

The chain recombines TRBV6-2 or TRBV6-3 with TRBJ2-5, with 8 bases aligning to TRBD1. V dropped 4 bases and J dropped 5; count of bases not matched to a gene: 6. Germline loops: CDR1 MNHEY, CDR2 SVGEGT. The CDR3 runs 14 residues. The CDR3 nucleotides read TGTGCCAGCAGTTCCGGGACAGGACGGGAGACCCAGTACTTC. This gives the protein CASSSGTGRETQYF.

The rearrangement uses TRBV19 and TRBJ2-1; 14 nucleotides match TRBD2. CDR3 size: 18 residues. Germline V gives CDR1 LNHDA, CDR2 SQIVND (reference sequence). The V gene end was trimmed by 7 bases and the J gene end by 6 bases; junction bases not matched to a gene: 14. The CDR3 nucleotides read TGTGCCAGTACTCCACGTGGCTGGGGGACTAGCGGGAGCAATGAGCAGTTCTTC. Residues: CASTPRGWGTSGSNEQFF. The whole variable domain, filled in from reference TRBV19 and TRBJ2-1, reads DGGITQSPKYLFRKEGQNVTLSCEQNLNHDAMYWYRQDPGQGLRLIYYSQIVNDFQKGDIAEGYSVSREKKESFPLTVTSAQKNPTAFYLCASTPRGWGTSGSNEQFFGPGTRLTVL.